This T cell receptor beta chain came from a study of cytomegalovirus exposure and HLA in healthy donors. The PCR ran on 60 Vbeta and 13 Jbeta primers. Profiling relied on immunoSEQ multiplex PCR, and the TCRdb table lists in-frame clones only, not all of them. Among under 55,000 clones listed, around 70% were seen once. Study-level findings and limits: Common viral pathogens seemed, in a later analysis, to connect with several of the most significant clusters.

This clone appeared a single time. Its antigen is still unknown. The receptor comes from a man between 18 and 29 years old in good health and CMV-seronegative. The specimen was PBMCs.

CDR3: CASSQETSSYNEQFF. The CDR3 DNA reads TGCGCCAGCAGCCAAGAGACTAGCTCCTACAATGAGCAGTTCTTC. The chain recombines TRBV4-3 with TRBJ2-1; perhaps TRBD2 as D (6 bases). Trimming stripped 0 bases from V and 0 bases from J, with 6 bases between. This CDR3 contains 15 residues. The germline CDR1 and CDR2 sequences are LGHNA and YSLEER.